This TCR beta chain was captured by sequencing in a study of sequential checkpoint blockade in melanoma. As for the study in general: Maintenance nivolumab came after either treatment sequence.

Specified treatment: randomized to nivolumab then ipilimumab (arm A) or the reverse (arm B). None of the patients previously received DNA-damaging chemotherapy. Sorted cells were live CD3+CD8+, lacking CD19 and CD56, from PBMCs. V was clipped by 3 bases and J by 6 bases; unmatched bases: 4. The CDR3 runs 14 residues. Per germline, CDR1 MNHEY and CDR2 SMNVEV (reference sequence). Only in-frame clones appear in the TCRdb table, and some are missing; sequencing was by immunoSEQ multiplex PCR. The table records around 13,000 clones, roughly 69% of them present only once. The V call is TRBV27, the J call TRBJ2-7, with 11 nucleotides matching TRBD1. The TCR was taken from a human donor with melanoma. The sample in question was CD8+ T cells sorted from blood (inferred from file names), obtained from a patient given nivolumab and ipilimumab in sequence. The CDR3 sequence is CASSFGQGAVEQYF. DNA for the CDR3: TGTGCCAGCAGTTTTGGACAGGGGGCAGTCGAGCAGTACTTC.